This T cell receptor (beta chain) was found in a study of CD8 T cells in ankylosing spondylitis. The germline gives CDR1 SGHRS, CDR2 YFSETQ. Trimming took 4 bases from V and 3 from J, leaving 10 bases between them. This CDR3 has 14 amino acids. TCRdb processed the 5' RACE reads anew with MiXCR; each CDR3 protein has one entry. The data hold about 130,000 distinct CDR3 sequences, with 7% observed a single time. This clonotype came up many times. This receptor was taken from a male donor with ankylosing spondylitis or in good health (not recorded which). The V gene is TRBV5-1, the J gene TRBJ2-2, with D unresolved. Input material: blood, either unsorted or a sorted T cell fraction (not recorded which). CDR3 loop: CASSPLVYTGELFF. The CDR3 bases are TGCGCCAGCAGCCCACTTGTTTACACCGGGGAGCTGTTTTTT.